Presented here are 7 T cell receptor beta chains from one specimen sequenced in a study of cytomegalovirus exposure and HLA in healthy donors. The PCR was carried out with 60 Vbeta primers and 13 Jbeta primers. Produced via immunoSEQ multiplex PCR; TCRdb's table is partial and in-frame only. The table has under 150,000 clones, over 75% seen once. The specimen sequenced was PBMCs. The receptors originated from a woman younger than 30 in good health and CMV-seronegative.

The J gene is TRBJ2-2, the V gene TRBV6-1; 12 bases match TRBD2. Germline V gene data show CDR1 as MNHNS and CDR2 as SASEGT. CDR3 size: 14 residues. V gave up 7 bases and J gave up 6 bases; unmatched junction bases: 3. The CDR3 reads CASKGLAGPGELFF. For the CDR3, the DNA is TGTGCCAGCAAGGGACTAGCGGGTCCCGGGGAGCTGTTTTTT.

The chain recombines TRBV19 with TRBJ1-5; D possibly corresponds to TRBD1 (5 bases). This CDR3 spans 15 amino acids. Trimming took off 5 bases at V and 2 bases at J, with 13 bases between the two ends. Germline loops: CDR1 LNHDA, CDR2 SQIVND (reference sequence). The chain's CDR3 is CASSPARAGNQPQHF. The CDR3 DNA reads as TGTGCCAGTAGTCCCGCCAGGGCGGGCAATCAGCCCCAGCATTTT.

The V and J genes are TRBV12-5 and TRBJ2-3; a possible D gene is TRBD1 (6 bases). V lost 5 bases and J 4 bases, leaving 10 bases between the germline ends. Germline lookup yields CDR1 LGHNT and CDR2 FRNRAP. The CDR3 is 13 amino acids. CDR3 nucleotide sequence: TGTGCTAGTGGTACACAGGGTCCAGATACGCAGTATTTT. The encoded protein is CASGTQGPDTQYF.

In nucleotides, the CDR3 is TGTGCCAGTACACCGATTAGGGGGGGAGCTTTCTTT. It translates to CASTPIRGGAFF. V is TRBV19 and J is TRBJ1-1; TRBD1 might be the D (6 bases). CDR1 and CDR2 from the germline V gene are LNHDA and SQIVND (reference sequence). The V end was cut by 7 bases, the J end by 10 bases, with 16 bases between. The CDR3 covers 12 residues.

The chain carries TRBV5-1 and TRBJ2-7, with D perhaps TRBD1 (5 bases). Germline V gene data show CDR1 as SGHRS and CDR2 as YFSETQ. The CDR3 has 14 amino acids. Trimming removed 0 bases at V and 4 bases at J, with 11 bases between. CDR3 residues: CASSLAETAYEQYF. As DNA, the CDR3 is TGCGCCAGCAGCTTGGCCGAGACAGCTTACGAGCAGTACTTC. The full variable domain, in which reference TRBV5-1 and TRBJ2-7 provide the parts outside the CDR3, is KAGVTQTPRYLIKTRGQQVTLSCSPISGHRSVSWYQQTPGQGLQFLFEYFSETQRNKGNFPGRFSGRQFSNSRSEMNVSTLELGDSALYLCASSLAETAYEQYFGPGTRLTVT.

The sample holds a few counts of this clone. The J gene is TRBJ2-1, the V gene TRBV29-1; D unresolved. V lost 1 base to trimming and J lost 0 bases, with 4 bases between them. This CDR3 comprises 13 residues. Germline V CDR1 and CDR2: SQVTM, ANQGSEA. The CDR3 reads CSVEGVSYNEQFF. The CDR3 nucleotides read TGCAGCGTTGAAGGCGTCTCCTACAATGAGCAGTTCTTC.

This clone has only one observation. The V call is TRBV4-2, the J call TRBJ1-5; unclear D gene. Trimming left V 2 bases short and J 3 bases short, with 8 bases between. Germline lookup yields CDR1 LGHNA and CDR2 YNFKEQ. The CDR3 totals 14 residues. CDR3: CASSQRGPNQPQHF. CDR3 nucleotide sequence: TGTGCCAGCAGCCAACGAGGGCCCAATCAGCCCCAGCATTTT.